Listed below are T cell receptor beta chains from one sample, sequenced in a study of OX40 agonist ivuxolimab in advanced cancers. Profiling relied on immunoSEQ multiplex PCR, and the TCRdb table lists in-frame clones only, not all of them. The sample lists about 60,000 clones, more than 70% occurring once. Sequencing used CD4+ or CD8+ T cells sorted from blood, obtained in a trial of the OX40 agonist ivuxolimab. Source of these receptors: an adult with an advanced solid tumor such as melanoma, head and neck, liver or kidney cancer. CDR3s include the opening cysteine and the closing phenylalanine or tryptophan. Size is stated for part of the rows, as once, few or many counts, or as a class when the clone is expanded.

>TRBV19|NA
CASSLSPWTGEYDEQYF
>TRBV6-5|NA
CASSYSIVTGHYGYTF
>TRBV7-9|NA
CASSTRQLNTEAFF
>TRBV5-4|NA
CASSLDGSSGNTIYF
>TRBV10-1|NA
CASPPGQGEKNTGELFF
>TRBV14|NA
CASSQGDAALIHLNTEAFF
>TRBV7-9|few
CASSLDGFMNTEAFF
>TRBV19|once
CASSTWRGIDLGNTIYF
>TRBV5-1|NA
CASSPSPGTGYDEQYF
>TRBV7-9|NA
CASSSPPSRTEYGYTF
>TRBV18|NA
CASSPPFVRTGYYGYTF
>TRBV6-5|NA
CASSPTGESSYEQYF
>TRBV14|NA
CASSPQGLGYGYTF
>TRBV19|NA
CASSGQVFQPQHF
>TRBV5-1|NA
CASSLEGAQPQHF
>TRBV5-3|NA
CARRQMTSPTVMNTEAFF
>TRBV18|few
CASSLGPLSYSPLHF
>TRBV14|NA
CASSQRVVYGYTF
>TRBV6-1|NA
CASNRASNTGELFF
>TRBV4-2|few
CASSQRWADSAYEQYF
>TRBV19|NA
CASSTTTGGLFGNQPQHF
>TRBV29-1|NA
CSVGSGTGAQEQYF
>TRBV25-1|once
CASIPGGGMNTEAFF
>TRBV6-5|NA
CASSAGTGGKDTQYF
>TRBV10-3|NA
CAISGQLNTEAFF
>TRBV19|once
CASSIRGRETQYF
>TRBV18|NA
CASSPTGANTGELFF
>TRBV11-2|once
CASSLDRRAAYGYTF
>TRBV10-1|NA
CASSEYLKDNEQFF
>TRBV18|NA
CASSPAQSNTYEQYF
>TRBV4-2|NA
CASSQTTGTYGYTF
>TRBV11-1|once
CASSRTEGGAKNIQYF
>TRBV5-6|NA
CASSPGRDIDQPQHF
>TRBV5-1|NA
CASSSGGQPYNSPLHF
>TRBV10-3|NA
CAISVTNTEAFF
>TRBV18|NA
CASSPPSALGTEAFF
>TRBV18|NA
CASSPLTGESTIYF
>TRBV7-3|NA
CASSKGADTEAFF
>TRBV4-1|NA
CASSLAGGQGAYTEAFF
>TRBV7-9|few
CASSLAGGGQPQHF
>TRBV7-2|NA
CASSFRQSNNQPQHF
>TRBV19|NA
CASRLTSSANTGELFF
>TRBV5-6|NA
CASRAIAGRNYNEQFF
>TRBV10-1|NA
CASSRSGGQETQYF
>TRBV2|NA
CASSSDRGLANEKLFF
>TRBV6-5|NA
CASSLGGSSREQYF
>TRBV4-2|NA
CASSPPGMNSPLHF
>TRBV5-1|NA
CAGSLASGGNQETQYF
>TRBV19|few
CASSMGYEQYF